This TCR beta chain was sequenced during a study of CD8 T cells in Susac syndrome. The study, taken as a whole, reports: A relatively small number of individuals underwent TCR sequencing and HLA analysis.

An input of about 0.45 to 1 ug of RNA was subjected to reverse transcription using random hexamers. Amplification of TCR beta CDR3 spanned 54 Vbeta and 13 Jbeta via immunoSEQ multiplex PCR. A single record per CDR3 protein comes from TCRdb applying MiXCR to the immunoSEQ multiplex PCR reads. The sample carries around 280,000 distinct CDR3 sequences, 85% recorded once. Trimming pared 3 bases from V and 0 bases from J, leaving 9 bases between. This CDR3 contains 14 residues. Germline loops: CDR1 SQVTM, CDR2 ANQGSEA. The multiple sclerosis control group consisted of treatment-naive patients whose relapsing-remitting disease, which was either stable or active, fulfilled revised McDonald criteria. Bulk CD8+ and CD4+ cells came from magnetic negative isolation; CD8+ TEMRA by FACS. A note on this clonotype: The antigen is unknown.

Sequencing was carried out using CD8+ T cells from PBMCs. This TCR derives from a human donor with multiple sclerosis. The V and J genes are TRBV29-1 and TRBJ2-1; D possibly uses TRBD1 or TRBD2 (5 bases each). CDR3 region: CSVEGVSSYNEQFF. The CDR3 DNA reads TGCAGCGTTGAGGGGGTCTCCTCCTACAATGAGCAGTTCTTC.